This T cell receptor (beta chain) comes out of a study of tumor-infiltrating lymphocytes in oesophageal squamous cell carcinoma. This clonotype was found a few times. Each CDR3 protein is one row after TCRdb ran MiXCR on the PCR reads. Altogether roughly 7,000 distinct CDR3 sequences are present, about 15% being singletons, with the ten largest covering approximately 13%. V was pared by 0 bases and J by 4 bases, with 9 bases between. There are 14 residues in the CDR3. CDR1 SGHRS and CDR2 YFSETQ come from the germline V gene. The V and J genes are TRBV5-1 and TRBJ2-3; unclear D gene. Source material: blood. The sequence derives from a male donor with esophageal squamous cell carcinoma. The CDR3 DNA is TGCGCCAGCAGCTTGGAAGTCAGATCAGATACGCAGTATTTT. Its protein is CASSLEVRSDTQYF.